A selection of T cell receptor beta chains follows, all from one sample in a study of response to subunit inactivated influenza vaccine. Each CDR3 protein is one row after TCRdb ran MiXCR on the RT-PCR reads. The top ten clones hold 2.5% to 3.5% of a sample with roughly 540,000 distinct CDR3 sequences, around 21% of them seen once. This sample also belongs to another study, concerning T cells expressing NK-cell markers.

The sample in question was CD4+ T cells sorted from PBMCs, obtained 11 to 12 days after vaccination. These receptors all stem from a man between 45 and 60 years old who received an inactivated influenza vaccine. The CDR3 runs from the conserved cysteine through the conserved F or W. Each record gives: D gene, J gene, V gene, clone size, CDR3 DNA, CDR3 protein. D genes are given only for firm matches. A row's size may be missing; if present it is once, few, many or a size class.

>.|TRBJ2-7|TRBV5-1|.
TGCGCCAGCAGCTTGTTACAGGGTCCCTACGAGCAGTACTTC
CASSLLQGPYEQYF
>.|TRBJ1-5|TRBV18|once
TGTGCCAGCTCACCGGGCAGGGGTGATAGGGGCAATCAGCCCCAGCATTTT
CASSPGRGDRGNQPQHF
>.|TRBJ1-2|TRBV5-6|.
TGTGCCAGCAGCTTGGGCCAGGGGAGCTATGGCTACACCTTC
CASSLGQGSYGYTF
>.|TRBJ2-2|TRBV10-3|few
TGTGCCATCAGTGAGGAGGGACTCCTGAACACCGGGGAGCTGTTTTTT
CAISEEGLLNTGELFF
>TRBD2|TRBJ2-3|TRBV7-2|.
TGTGCCAGCAGCCCTGTAGCGGGAGGGCATACGCAGTATTTT
CASSPVAGGHTQYF
>TRBD1|TRBJ2-7|TRBV20-1|.
TGCAGTGCCAGACCTGCGGACAGGAGACTCTACGAGCAGTACTTC
CSARPADRRLYEQYF
>.|TRBJ1-5|TRBV28|.
TGTGCCAGCAGTCCCGCGGGGGGGGCGAGCAATCAGCCCCAGCATTTT
CASSPAGGASNQPQHF
>.|TRBJ1-1|TRBV12-3/TRBV12-4|few
TGTGCCAGCAGTTACCCCTCGTCAAGCGGGAACACTGAAGCTTTCTTT
CASSYPSSSGNTEAFF
>.|TRBJ1-6|TRBV5-1|.
TGCGCCAGCAGCTTGGTCGGGCAGATGAATTCACCCCTCCACTTT
CASSLVGQMNSPLHF
>.|TRBJ2-5|TRBV7-2|.
TGTGCCAGCAGCCCCTTTCAACGGGAGACCCAGTACTTC
CASSPFQRETQYF
>.|TRBJ2-5|TRBV9|.
TGTGCCAGCAGCTTCATGGAGGAGACCCAGTACTTC
CASSFMEETQYF
>TRBD1|TRBJ2-7|TRBV6-5|.
TGTGCCAGCAGTTACTCCACAGGGGGCACCTACGAGCAGTACTTC
CASSYSTGGTYEQYF
>.|TRBJ1-3|TRBV7-6|few
TGTGCCAGCAGCTTAGGGACCCGGACAGAAGGGACCTATGGAAACACCATATATTTT
CASSLGTRTEGTYGNTIYF
>TRBD1|TRBJ2-7|TRBV11-2|.
TGTGCCAGCAGCTTTTCCCGGGACAGGGGGTACGAGCAGTACTTC
CASSFSRDRGYEQYF
>.|TRBJ2-2|TRBV11-3|.
TGTGCCAGCAGCTCCCTCAGACGAAGCGGGGAGCTGTTTTTT
CASSSLRRSGELFF
>TRBD2|TRBJ2-3|TRBV7-6|few
TGTGCCAGCAGCCGACAGACTAGCGGGATTGGGGATACGCAGTATTTT
CASSRQTSGIGDTQYF
>TRBD2|TRBJ2-1|TRBV5-5|.
TGTGCCAGCAGCATCACTAGCGGGAGGCACAATGAGCAGTTCTTC
CASSITSGRHNEQFF
>.|TRBJ1-1|TRBV4-3|few
TGCGCCAGCAGCCAAGAGGGGGGGAACACTGAAGCTTTCTTT
CASSQEGGNTEAFF
>.|TRBJ2-7|TRBV29-1|.
TGCAGCGTTGGAAAAGACGGAACCTACGAGCAGTACTTC
CSVGKDGTYEQYF
>.|TRBJ2-5|TRBV5-1|few
TGCGCCAGCAGCTTGGAGTCAGCCGGAAAGACCCAGTACTTC
CASSLESAGKTQYF
>.|TRBJ1-1|TRBV28|.
TGTGCCAGCAGTTTATACCAGGGGAACACTGAAGCTTTCTTT
CASSLYQGNTEAFF
>.|TRBJ2-1|TRBV7-9|.
TGTGCCAGCAGCTTAGAAGGTAGAGTGTTAAATGAGCAGTTCTTC
CASSLEGRVLNEQFF
>.|TRBJ2-1|TRBV14|few
TGTGCCAGCAGCCAAGAAGGACGTCGACAGTTCTTC
CASSQEGRRQFF
>.|TRBJ2-3|TRBV2|.
.
CASILDLSHPTDTQYF
>TRBD2|TRBJ2-7|TRBV20-1|few
TGCAGTGCTAGTTCGAGGACTAGCGGGAGGTTCAAGCCCTACGAGCAGTACTTC
CSASSRTSGRFKPYEQYF
>TRBD2|TRBJ2-1|TRBV5-1|.
TGCGCCAGCAGCCTGGAGCTGGGCGGGGGGTACAATGAGCAGTTCTTC
CASSLELGGGYNEQFF
>.|TRBJ2-2|TRBV12-3/TRBV12-4|.
TGTGCCAGCAGTTGGAATTCAGGGATAGGCGGGGAGCTGTTTTTT
CASSWNSGIGGELFF
>TRBD1|TRBJ1-1|TRBV3-1|.
TGTGCCAGCAGCTGGACAGGGAAGAACACTGAAGCTTTCTTT
CASSWTGKNTEAFF
>.|TRBJ2-7|TRBV6-2/TRBV6-3|once
TGTGCCAGCAGACGCCTTTCAGGGTTCCACGAGCAGTACTTC
CASRRLSGFHEQYF
>TRBD2|TRBJ2-1|TRBV6-4|.
TGTGCCAGCAGTGACTCGAGGACTAGTGGAATCTCCTACAATGAGCAGTTCTTC
CASSDSRTSGISYNEQFF
>TRBD2|TRBJ2-5|TRBV7-8|.
TGTGCCAGCAGCTTAGCGCATGGGCTAGCGGGAGAGACCCAGTACTTC
CASSLAHGLAGETQYF
>.|TRBJ2-1|TRBV6-5|few
TGTGCCAGCAGTTACCGGCCCCCAGGGGGCGGGAGGTTGGATGAGCAGTTCTTC
CASSYRPPGGGRLDEQFF
>TRBD1|TRBJ1-4|TRBV5-1|.
TGCGCCAGCACCTTGGCTGGACAGGGGGCGTTCGAAAAACTGTTTTTT
CASTLAGQGAFEKLFF
>.|TRBJ2-1|TRBV5-5|.
TGTGCCAGCAGCTACCACTGGGAGCAGTTCTTC
CASSYHWEQFF
>TRBD2|TRBJ2-7|TRBV18|.
TGTGCCAGCTCACCCCCGGGACTAGCGGGAGGGTACGAGCAGTACTTC
CASSPPGLAGGYEQYF
>.|TRBJ2-3|TRBV6-5|.
TGTGCCAGCAGTTTCCGACAGTCGGCGGGTACAGATACGCAGTATTTT
CASSFRQSAGTDTQYF
>.|TRBJ2-1|TRBV5-1|.
TGCGCCAGCAGCCCCGGGACGTTTGGCGCGTTCTATGAGCAGTTCTTC
CASSPGTFGAFYEQFF
>TRBD1|TRBJ2-2|TRBV6-1|few
TGTGCCAGCAGGCCGAGACAGGGGGACACCGGGGAGCTGTTTTTT
CASRPRQGDTGELFF
>TRBD1|TRBJ1-6|TRBV27|.
TGTGCCAGCCGAAGTGGACAGGTGGATAATTCACCCCTCCACTTT
CASRSGQVDNSPLHF
>.|TRBJ2-7|TRBV10-2|.
TGCGCCAGCAGTGAGTCTCAGGTCTCCTACGAGCAGTACTTC
CASSESQVSYEQYF
>.|TRBJ2-5|TRBV18|.
TGTGCCAGCTCAGCAAACCAAGAGACCCAGTACTTC
CASSANQETQYF
>.|TRBJ2-7|TRBV9|.
TGTGCCAGCAGCCTTCTAGACGGCTCCTACGAGCAGTACTTC
CASSLLDGSYEQYF
>.|TRBJ2-5|TRBV6-5|few
TGTGCCAGCAGTTACGCCGGGACGGTCCAAGAGACCCAGTACTTC
CASSYAGTVQETQYF
>TRBD1|TRBJ1-6|TRBV29-1|many
TGCAGCGTACGACAGGGGGTGGGCTCACCCCTCCACTTT
CSVRQGVGSPLHF
>.|TRBJ2-1|TRBV11-2|many
TGTGCCAGCAGCCCTCAATTGGACATCTACAATGAGCAGTTCTTC
CASSPQLDIYNEQFF
>.|TRBJ2-1|TRBV18|.
TGTGCCAGCTCACCCAGACAGGCGCGGGGATCCTACAATGAGCAGTTCTTC
CASSPRQARGSYNEQFF
>TRBD1|TRBJ2-3|TRBV9|few
TGTGCCAGCAGTGGATTTATTGGGACAGCCACAGATACGCAGTATTTT
CASSGFIGTATDTQYF
>TRBD1|TRBJ1-6|TRBV6-1|.
TGTGCCAGCGCCGGTGGGACAGGCCTCTATAATTCACCCCTCCACTTT
CASAGGTGLYNSPLHF
>.|TRBJ1-1|TRBV5-1|.
TGCGCCAGCAGCTTTTTTGGGGGCGAAGGCACTGAAGCTTTCTTT
CASSFFGGEGTEAFF
>TRBD1|TRBJ2-1|TRBV12-3/TRBV12-4|few
TGTGCCAGCAGTACACTGGGACAGGGAAAGGACAATGAGCAGTTCTTC
CASSTLGQGKDNEQFF
>.|TRBJ1-5|TRBV6-2/TRBV6-3|few
TGTGCCAGCAGTTACGGAGGCAGGGGTGGCAATCAGCCCCAGCATTTT
CASSYGGRGGNQPQHF
>TRBD2|TRBJ2-3|TRBV6-4|.
TGTGCCAGCAGTGTCGGGCGGGGGAGCGATACGCAGTATTTT
CASSVGRGSDTQYF